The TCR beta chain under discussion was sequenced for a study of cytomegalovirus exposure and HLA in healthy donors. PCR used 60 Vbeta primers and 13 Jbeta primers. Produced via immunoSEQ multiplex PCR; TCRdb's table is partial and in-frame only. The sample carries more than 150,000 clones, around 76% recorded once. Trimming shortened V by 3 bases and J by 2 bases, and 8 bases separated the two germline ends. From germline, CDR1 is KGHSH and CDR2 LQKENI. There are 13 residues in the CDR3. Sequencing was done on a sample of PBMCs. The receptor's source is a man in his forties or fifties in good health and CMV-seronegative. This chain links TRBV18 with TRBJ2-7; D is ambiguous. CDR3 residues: CASSPSLTYEQYF. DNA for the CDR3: TGTGCCAGCTCACCTAGCCTCACCTACGAGCAGTACTTC. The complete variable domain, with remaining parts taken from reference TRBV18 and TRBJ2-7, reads NAGVMQNPRHLVRRRGQEARLRCSPMKGHSHVYWYRQLPEEGLKFMVYLQKENIIDESGMPKERFSAEFPKEGPSILRIQQVVRGDSAAYFCASSPSLTYEQYFGPGTRLTVT.